This T cell receptor (beta chain) was sequenced for a study of CD8+CD57+ T cells in acquired aplastic anemia. Germline loops: CDR1 SGHTA, CDR2 FQGTGA. This CDR3 has 16 amino acids. V lost 3 bases, J lost 4 bases, and 15 bases lay in between. Genomic DNA templated the TCR beta VDJ and CDR3 profiling. TCRdb processed the reads anew with MiXCR; each CDR3 protein has one entry. The data show around 200,000 distinct CDR3 sequences, 65% seen once. Before being chosen for sequencing, patients had shown CD8+CD57+ cell expansion by flow cytometry. This receptor was identified in a human donor with aplastic anemia. The chain links TRBV7-3 to TRBJ2-2, with D unresolved. Sequencing input: sorted CD4+, CD8+, or CD8+CD57+ T cells (not recorded which) from PBMCs. The CDR3 protein is CASSLMSGNPTGELFF. In DNA form, the CDR3 reads TGTGCCAGCAGCTTGATGTCCGGCAACCCCACCGGGGAGCTGTTTTTT.